This TCR beta chain appears in the sequencing data of a study of cytomegalovirus exposure and HLA in healthy donors (dated by TCRdb to the late 2010s). With respect to the entire study: According to an earlier analysis of several hundred of the donors, 150 million to 200 million T cells yielded roughly 110 million unique TCR beta sequences and roughly 280 Gb of sequence data. About 280 gigabases of sequencing data and around 85 million unique TCR sequences made up an early release that covered over 550 HLA-typed donors. The genetic ancestry cluster associated with self-reported Caucasian donors included about four fifths of the roughly 360 genotyped donors. The aim of the study was to test whether cataloging public T cell receptors could identify signatures of past pathogen exposure. Using immunosequencing, the study profiled T cell repertoires from fewer than 850 subjects and related those repertoires to cytomegalovirus serostatus. In addition to the first cohort of roughly 700 subjects, a separate validation cohort of 130 or so different subjects was used. To predict cytomegalovirus infection status, the study combined high-throughput TCR immunosequencing, statistical association of individual TCRs with disease status, and machine learning. A later analysis re-examined previously published TCR beta repertoires from over 500 donors and added high-resolution HLA genotyping to investigate patterns of TCR occurrence. Rather than drawing on any new phenotypic data, the later analysis identified candidate immune exposures from TCR beta sequences and the way those sequences occurred across donors. In an earlier analysis of roughly 540 of the donors, high-throughput TCR beta sequencing was used to judge whether each TCR beta V gene segment behaved as functional or pseudogenic. Alongside the repertoire data, information on donor age, sex, ethnicity and CMV serostatus was compiled. In a later genetic analysis, genome-wide SNP genotypes for about 65% of the roughly 700 donors were used, and that subset was treated as a discovery cohort. Every repertoire in the discovery cohort had been generated on one and the same sequencing platform. HLA typing covered class I and class II loci at four-digit resolution. Typing coverage differed by locus: A, B, C, DRB1 and DQB1 were typed in roughly 620-630 donors, DQA1 in 522, DPA1 in 600 to 610, and DPB1 in 450 to 490. Several DR-DQ haplotypes were handled as single units for association and clustering, since linkage in the cohort was strong. On average, about 200,000 unique TCR beta nucleotide sequences were sequenced per donor among a few hundred genotyped donors of the cohort, with roughly 18% of those sequences being non-productive.

What the study reported, not specific to this receptor: A later genetic analysis reported fewer N-insertions in productive TCRs among donors in an Asian-associated ancestry cluster than the roughly 700-donor mean. A cluster of highly shared sequence variants was judged likely to be a technical artifact of the sequencing pipeline. In the study, around 150 TCR beta chains were listed as associated with cytomegalovirus. At a false discovery rate of 0.05, a later analysis linked 16,000 or so TCR beta sequences to specific HLA alleles. A few of the identified cytomegalovirus-associated TCR beta chains were confirmed in vitro to be specific for cytomegalovirus antigens. When HLA alleles, especially DR and DQ, strongly co-occurred, TCR associations were difficult to assign to individual alleles. Most TCR sequences were observed very rarely across donors, whereas some public TCRs were present in many individuals. According to a later analysis, parvovirus B19, influenza, CMV and Epstein-Barr virus appeared linked to several top co-occurrence clusters. In a later analysis, HLA-associated TCR beta chains showed more clonal expansion and lower generation probabilities than non-associated chains that were equally common. Because counts were too low, seventeen rarely observed V segments, including chromosome 9 orphons, were excluded from the earlier analysis of under 650 of the donors. According to a later analysis, TCR association rates differed among HLA loci, with DRB1 alleles showing the most associated TCRs and HLA-C alleles showing the fewest. In this cohort, only TCR beta chains were sequenced, and detectable features were limited by the absence of alpha or paired-chain data. In an earlier analysis of under 600 of the donors, most TCR beta V segments were observed in productive rearrangements about 90% or about 30% of the time, broadly matching IMGT annotations. For the cohort, immune exposure information was limited to CMV serostatus. The authors suggested that the approach could potentially be generalized to other disease states and immunological phenotypes. An association between a missense DCLRE1C variant and V-gene and J-gene trimming of TCR beta chains was found in a later genetic analysis and replicated in an independent cohort. Because HLA typing was missing for some donors at each locus, association tests included only the typed subset. The 87-base-pair reads could not distinguish some IMGT-functional V segments, including TRBV6-2 and TRBV6-3, so those segments were excluded. Sequencing depth was assumed to be roughly uniform across donors in the presence/absence analyses, though that assumption may not hold. Cytomegalovirus status was reported to be diagnosed by the classifier with high specificity and sensitivity in both the original and validation cohorts. Linkage disequilibrium might explain the correlated functional status among segregating V segments, but an unknown experimental factor could not be excluded. A further reported finding was that TCR beta sequences accurately predicted the HLA-A and HLA-B alleles for most subjects in the first cohort. According to a later analysis, most CMV-associated TCR beta chains appeared to be HLA-restricted, and the HLA associations seemed to be driven largely by CMV exposure.

The library came from the immunoSEQ multiplex PCR assay. For the multiplex PCR, a mixture combining 60 forward primers for TCR Vbeta segments and 13 reverse primers for TCR Jbeta segments was used. The CDR3 region of rearranged TCR beta genes was amplified from genomic DNA by a multiplex PCR assay. The amplified TCR beta libraries were sequenced on the Illumina HiSeq System as 87-base-pair reads. Turning to the authors' computational methods: A later analysis counted approximately 84 million unique TCR beta chains across the 670 or so repertoires, and 9 million to 14 million of these chains were shared by at least two donors. Raw reads were error-corrected and collapsed into unique sequences by a nearest-neighbor algorithm in which closely related sequences were merged to remove PCR and sequencing errors. V, D and J gene segments were assigned by aligning CDR3 sequences to IMGT reference sequences. Each retained sequence needed at least a six-nucleotide match to both a V gene segment and a J gene segment. A rearrangement counted as productive if the CDR3 had no stop codons and remained in frame with V and J, and every other rearrangement counted as non-productive. Following IMGT convention, CDR3 was defined as the stretch from the second conserved V-encoded cysteine to the conserved J-encoded phenylalanine. The earlier analysis of a few hundred of the donors excluded sequences that lacked an unambiguous match to a single V gene segment. An earlier analysis of several hundred of the donors called V segments functional above 56.7% productive rearrangements and segregating when the between-donor standard deviation exceeded 5%. A statistical classification framework was developed to diagnose cytomegalovirus status using the catalog of TCR beta chain sequences. A later analysis assigned V and J genes by comparing TCR nucleotide sequences with IMGT/GENE-DB human TR gene sequences. The TCRdist pipeline was used in a later analysis to assign CDR3 sequences and most-parsimonious VDJ recombination scenarios. In a later analysis, every TCR beta chain was defined by the combination of its CDR3 amino acid sequence and its V-gene family, and reads without a unique V-gene family were dropped. To address suspected cross-contamination and a sequencing artifact, a later analysis removed roughly 640 highly shared, low-generation-probability nucleotide sequences. In a later analysis, a clonal expansion index was calculated for each public chain from normalized within-repertoire ranks of inferred template counts. In a later analysis, generation probabilities were computed using a VDJ recombination model fitted to out-of-frame rearrangements, and the results were checked against IGoR. Hypergeometric tests were used in a later analysis to score TCR-TCR, TCR-HLA and TCR-CMV co-occurrence, with a repertoire-size bias correction applied to the TCR pairs. In a later analysis, false discovery rates were estimated by permuting HLA or CMV assignments 20 times. In a later analysis, co-occurring TCRs were grouped using DBSCAN, with TCRdist sequence similarity added in when clustering inside HLA-allele-positive subsets. Co-occurrence clustering excluded repertoires with fewer than 30,000 or more than 120,000 public chains, plus five with anomalous nucleotide sharing. The immuneACCESS repertoire file appears here via TCRdb, limited to in-frame rearrangements. These files lack a portion of the clones; in checked studies, under half of the deficit traces to unresolved V genes, and the cause of the others is not known. V, J and clone size reflect that table, while D and trimming were determined from the DNA. The sample records more than 65,000 clones, 74% of which are singletons. The ten biggest clones cover roughly 10% of the sample.

The CDR3 runs 20 amino acids, cysteine and phenylalanine included. The retained sequence is limited to the CDR3, 60 bases, with the frame set at the first base. Taken from the germline V gene, the CDR1 and CDR2 loops are LGHNA and YNFKEQ. Deletion took 1 base off V and 4 bases off J, with a span of 26 bases between the germline ends. In total, over 600 healthy bone marrow donors made up the cohort. Cohort members were all nominally healthy when sampled, although unrecorded immune exposures were likely present. The donor was CMV seropositive and belonged to the group of more than 250 seropositive cohort members. A peripheral blood sample was provided by each donor, and peripheral blood mononuclear cells were used for TCR beta sequencing. The Qiagen DNeasy Blood Extraction Kit was used to extract genomic DNA from the blood cell samples. A note on this clone: Its target antigen remains unknown. It has no much larger one-base neighbor in the sample; base qualities were not kept.

The V gene is TRBV4-2 and the J gene is TRBJ2-1, and possibly TRBD2, on 6 matching bases. The TCR was taken from a woman in her sixties or seventies in good health and CMV-seropositive. Source material: PBMCs. In nucleotide form, the sequence is TGTGCCAGCAGCCAAGCGAGAGGGGTGCCCTTGGAGCGGGTTTACAATGAGCAGTTCTTC. Its protein is CASSQARGVPLERVYNEQFF.